This T cell receptor beta chain stems from a study of T cells in Graves' hyperthyroidism and ophthalmopathy. Study-level points and caveats: Most thyroid clonotypes that were expanded above 0.001 also turned up in blood.

Subjects aged 18 to 65 presented with newly diagnosed hyperthyroidism of less than 2 months' duration. Using more than 7.5 ml of fresh peripheral blood, PBMCs were prepared. The TCR beta CDR3 regions underwent amplification using RNA transcripts as the source. Initially, a first-round RT-PCR of the TCR CDR3 employed the HTBI primer set. TCRdb independently ran MiXCR on the multiplex PCR reads; one entry per CDR3 protein. The data show over 700,000 distinct CDR3 sequences, around 38% seen once. This clonotype was counted ten times or more. The antigen remains undetermined. The germline V gene encodes CDR1 SGHDT and CDR2 YYEEEE. V was trimmed by 5 bases and J by 1 base, leaving 9 bases between them. This CDR3 contains 13 residues.

Material for sequencing was blood. The rearrangement links TRBV5-6 to TRBJ2-5; TRBD1 is a possible D gene (5 bases). The source is a man younger than 35 with Graves' hyperthyroidism. CDR3 nucleotides: TGTGCCAGCAGGGGGCGGTCCCAAGAGACCCAGTACTTC. Translating gives CASRGRSQETQYF.